These T cell receptor beta chains were read from a single sample in a study of T cell responses to AZD1222 COVID-19 vaccine. Some clones are missing from TCRdb's copy, which holds only in-frame ones; the method was immunoSEQ multiplex PCR. The sample carries 90,000 to 150,000 clones, roughly 90% recorded once. Sequencing used peripheral blood, obtained on day 0 of AZD1222 vaccination. These receptors were obtained from an adult in good health. Both conserved end residues are part of each CDR3. The D gene is left open where the match is weak.

v_call d_call cdr3_aa
TRBV12-5 NA CASGLGAGSVGELFF
TRBV2 NA CASTGRRGDEKLFF
TRBV25-1 TRBD1 CASTLQGAGTDTQYF
TRBV10-1 NA CASGWGSGGTDTQYF
TRBV10-3 TRBD1 CAISEGTGGTDTQYF
TRBV10-3 TRBD1 CAISESPGQVTYEQYF
TRBV3-1/TRBV3-2 TRBD2 CASSQWRLAVYNEQFF
TRBV6-5 NA CASSYQLSNTGELFF
TRBV7-9 NA CASSLVKGGKTNYGYTF
TRBV27 NA CASSPTGWGQPQHF
TRBV19 NA CASSRGDYGYTF
TRBV10-3 NA CAISPGTTPGTQYF
TRBV19 TRBD1 CASRGTATNEKLFF
TRBV6-5 NA CASSYDSPNTEAFF
TRBV6-1 NA CASSEAPDSGNTIYF
TRBV6-5 TRBD1 CASSGTGRNEQFF
TRBV11-2 NA CASSLPPGVLAKNIQYF
TRBV6-5 NA CASSSLLGGKNIQYF
TRBV2 NA CASSGPWGRRGDTQYF
TRBV3-1/TRBV3-2 NA CASSQPGATNEKLFF
TRBV6-5 NA CASSYSLGGDTEAFF
TRBV7-9 NA CASSDGDSYNEQFF
TRBV4-1 NA CASSQELLSPLHF
TRBV11-2 TRBD1 CASSPGQDYGYTF
TRBV19 NA CASSQGEGGYEQYF
TRBV12-3/TRBV12-4 TRBD1 CASSQTGSYGYTF
TRBV11-2 NA CASSLGAREEYF
TRBV19 NA CASSMKGYYEQYF
TRBV6-2/TRBV6-3 TRBD1 CASSYSIGDSDYNEQFF
TRBV5-6 NA CASSYGQYSNQPQHF
TRBV7-8 NA CASSSRGQGGEKLFF
TRBV11-3 NA CASSLRVRGYNEQFF
TRBV19 TRBD1 CASSIRGRQGKETQYF
TRBV2 NA CASRRGDIAGPSYEQYF
TRBV7-9 NA CASSLPGGARRNSPLHF
TRBV12-3/TRBV12-4 TRBD1 CASRAGGSTEAFF
TRBV11-2 NA CASSLRVGEKLFF
TRBV23-1 TRBD1 CASSPLFAGTGEAQPQHF
TRBV7-9 NA CASSLGGSEKLFF
TRBV4-1 TRBD2 CASSPIGGGPYEQYF
TRBV23-1 NA CAAISRAKNIQYF
TRBV19 NA CASSIRENTEAFF
TRBV5-4 NA CASSSFGYEQYF
TRBV19 NA CASSIGGLREQYF
TRBV19 NA CASSIVQGGTEAFF
TRBV12-5 NA CASGLGGAARAFF
TRBV14 NA CASSRGVQETQYF
TRBV5-5 NA CASSLVPGDYEQYF
TRBV5-1 NA CASSSIRSTDTQYF
TRBV7-9 TRBD1 CASSRTQGAVEKLFF
TRBV7-8 NA CASSIREGHRETQYF